This T cell receptor (beta chain) was recorded in a study of blood T cell repertoires in COVID-19. The method was immunoSEQ multiplex PCR; TCRdb's version includes in-frame clones alone and lacks a portion of them. Of approximately 130,000 clones in the sample, roughly 79% were seen once. The sequence was collected from a human donor in a cohort sampled during active COVID-19. The sequenced sample was peripheral blood.

Here the CDR3 DNA reads TGCAGTGCTAGTCAGGGGGGTGAAAAACTGTTTTTT. Its translation: CSASQGGEKLFF. The V gene is TRBV20-1, the J gene TRBJ1-4; 7 positions agree with TRBD1. The germline gives CDR1 DFQATT, CDR2 SNEGSKA (reference sequence). V shed 3 bases, J shed 7 bases, and the junction held 2 bases outside the gene matches. This CDR3 has 12 amino acids.